These 24 T cell receptor beta chains were all obtained from the same sample, sequenced in a study of T cell responses to AZD1222 COVID-19 vaccine. The assay was immunoSEQ multiplex PCR, and TCRdb's table has in-frame clones only and misses some. The sample contains roughly 90,000 clones, around 85% of which appear only once. Sample: peripheral blood, taken on day 0 of AZD1222 vaccination. Receptor source: an adult in good health.

V is TRBV5-6 and J is TRBJ2-6; D is perhaps TRBD1 or TRBD2 (5 bases each). V lost 0 bases and J 4 bases, leaving 8 bases between the germline ends. CDR1 SGHDT and CDR2 YYEEEE come from the germline V gene. The CDR3 runs to 15 residues. CDR3 in amino acids: CASSLAGTGANVLTF. DNA of the CDR3: TGTGCCAGCAGCTTGGCAGGGACGGGGGCCAACGTCCTGACTTTC.

This chain links TRBV7-8 with TRBJ2-1; D remains unclear. Trimming left V 8 bases short and J 9 bases short, with 14 bases between. This CDR3 comprises 12 residues. CDR1 is SGHVS and CDR2 is FQNEAQ in the germline V gene. CDR3 DNA: TGTGCCAGCGGGTTGTGGACCGCTGAGCAGTTCTTC. Protein: CASGLWTAEQFF. Filled out from reference TRBV7-8 and TRBJ2-1, the complete variable domain reads GAGVSQSPRYKVAKRGQDVALRCDPISGHVSLFWYQQALGQGPEFLTYFQNEAQLDKSGLPSDRFFAERPEGSVSTLKIQRTQQEDSAVYLCASGLWTAEQFFGPGTRLTVL.

The V call is TRBV6-5, the J call TRBJ2-7; D is possibly TRBD1 (5 bases). The V gene lost 5 bases and the J gene lost 5 bases, with 19 bases spanning the gap. The CDR3 has 15 residues. The V gene's germline CDR1 is MNHEY and CDR2 SVGAGI. The CDR3 nucleotides are TGTGCCAGCAGTCCTACAGGAAGACGAAGCGACGAGCAGTACTTC. It codes for CASSPTGRRSDEQYF.

The V call is TRBV7-9, the J call TRBJ1-1, with TRBD1 as a possible D gene (6 bases). Germline CDR1 SEHNR, CDR2 FQNEAQ (reference sequence). V gave up 5 bases and J gave up 8 bases, with 9 bases separating them. This CDR3 contains 11 residues. The chain's CDR3 is CASSAQGEAFF. The CDR3 DNA reads as TGTGCCAGCAGCGCGCAGGGGGAAGCTTTCTTT.

V gene TRBV5-4 combines with J gene TRBJ1-1; D remains unclear. CDR3 length equals 14 residues. CDR1 and CDR2 from the germline V gene are SGHNT and YYREEE (reference sequence). The germline V and J ends were trimmed by 3 bases and 1 base, with 10 bases remaining between them. The CDR3 DNA reads as TGTGCCAGCAGCTCGATCGGGTCGAACACTGAAGCTTTCTTT. Translation: CASSSIGSNTEAFF. Combining the CDR3 with reference TRBV5-4 and TRBJ1-1 gives the whole variable domain ETGVTQSPTHLIKTRGQQVTLRCSSQSGHNTVSWYQQALGQGPQFIFQYYREEENGRGNFPPRFSGLQFPNYSSELNVNALELDDSALYLCASSSIGSNTEAFFGQGTRLTVV.

The chain recombines TRBV7-6 with TRBJ2-1; D is perhaps TRBD2 (7 bases). From germline, CDR1 is SGHVS and CDR2 FNYEAQ. With 1 base removed from V and 0 bases from J, the gap between germline ends came to 13 bases. The length of the CDR3 is 17 residues. The CDR3: CASSLGGGASSYNEQFF. The CDR3 region has the DNA TGTGCCAGCAGCTTAGGAGGGGGGGCTAGCTCCTACAATGAGCAGTTCTTC.

The V gene is TRBV3-1 (or the pseudogene TRBV3-2), the J gene TRBJ2-7; 10 bases line up with TRBD1. V trimming: 6 bases; J trimming: 6 bases; junction bases outside the gene matches: 8. Germline assignment: CDR1 LGHDT and CDR2 YNNKEL (reference sequence). The CDR3 sequence is 14 residues long. The CDR3 bases are TGTGCCAGCAGGGGTCGACAGGGGGCTCGCGAGCAGTACTTC. It specifies CASRGRQGAREQYF.

The V and J genes are TRBV5-1 and TRBJ2-3; 9 bases match TRBD2. V lost 4 bases to trimming and J lost 5 bases; unmatched junction nucleotides: 17. The germline V gene encodes CDR1 SGHRS and CDR2 YFSETQ. The length of the CDR3 is 18 residues. The CDR3 DNA reads as TGCGCCAGCAGCCCGATGGTAGCGGGGGCCCGGGGTAGAGATACGCAGTATTTT. It yields the protein CASSPMVAGARGRDTQYF.

The chain has TRBV6-1 and TRBJ1-6; a weak D match, TRBD1 (6 bases). Per the germline V gene, CDR1 is MNHNS and CDR2 is SASEGT. Trimming took off 2 bases at V and 1 base at J, with 18 bases between the two ends. The CDR3 loop spans 19 amino acids. CDR3 nucleotide sequence: TGTGCCAGCAGTGAATACTATGGGCCGGGGGCGTCCTATAATTCACCCCTCCACTTT. This translates into CASSEYYGPGASYNSPLHF.

The chain combines TRBV6-5 with TRBJ2-7; no firm D call. CDR1 and CDR2 from the germline V gene are MNHEY and SVGAGI. This CDR3 has 15 residues. The V and J ends lost 4 bases and 2 bases respectively, with 15 bases between them. Here the CDR3 DNA reads TGTGCCAGCAGTTCCCTCGCCTCCCTCACCTACGAGCAGTACTTC. Amino acids: CASSSLASLTYEQYF.

This chain links TRBV3-1 (or the pseudogene TRBV3-2) with TRBJ2-2, with D tentatively TRBD2 (6 bases). This CDR3 contains 12 residues. With 7 bases removed from V and 6 bases from J, the gap between germline ends came to 9 bases. Germline values: CDR1 LGHDT, CDR2 YNNKEL (reference sequence). The CDR3 loop reads CASKEGPGELFF. DNA of the CDR3: TGTGCCAGCAAGGAGGGCCCCGGGGAGCTGTTTTTT.

The CDR3 sequence is CASGSNNGQGAWEQYF. The CDR3 DNA follows: TGTGCTAGTGGTTCTAACAATGGACAGGGGGCGTGGGAGCAGTACTTC. The rearrangement links TRBV12-5 to TRBJ2-7; 11 bases are shared with TRBD1. Germline V CDR1 and CDR2: LGHNT, FRNRAP. The CDR3 sequence is 16 residues long. J gave up 7 bases and V 4 bases, and 12 bases lay outside the gene matches. The full variable domain, rest sourced from reference TRBV12-5 and TRBJ2-7, is DARVTQTPRHKVTEMGQEVTMRCQPILGHNTVFWYRQTMMQGLELLAYFRNRAPLDDSGMPKDRFSAEMPDATLATLKIQPSEPRDSAVYFCASGSNNGQGAWEQYFGPGTRLTVT.

J is TRBJ2-2 and V is TRBV14; perhaps TRBD1 as D (5 bases). This CDR3 is 17 amino acids long. From germline, CDR1 is SGHDN and CDR2 FVKESK. Trimming stripped 2 bases from V and 6 bases from J, with 19 bases between. The CDR3 DNA follows: TGTGCCAGCAGCCAATCACCCGGGTCGGCAGGGCCCGGGGAGCTGTTTTTT. It yields the protein CASSQSPGSAGPGELFF. Together with reference TRBV14 and TRBJ2-2, the CDR3 gives the full variable domain: EAGVTQFPSHSVIEKGQTVTLRCDPISGHDNLYWYRRVMGKEIKFLLHFVKESKQDESGMPNNRFLAERTGGTYSTLKVQPAELEDSGVYFCASSQSPGSAGPGELFFGEGSRLTVL.

The chain links TRBV19 to TRBJ1-2; maybe TRBD1 (5 bases). Trimming pared 7 bases from V and 5 bases from J, leaving 14 bases between. The CDR3 spans 13 residues. Per the germline V gene, CDR1 is LNHDA and CDR2 is SQIVND (reference sequence). CDR3 in DNA: TGTGCCAGTATAGCCGGGGCAGGGTATGGCTACACCTTC. This encodes CASIAGAGYGYTF.

This clone was seen a few times. The genes are TRBV5-1 and TRBJ1-2, with 7 bases identical to TRBD1. The junction had 3 bases not matched to a gene; V was cut back by 0 bases and J by 4 bases. This CDR3 is 14 amino acids long. The germline gives CDR1 SGHRS, CDR2 YFSETQ. The CDR3 nucleotides read TGCGCCAGCAGCTTGGTAGGGGGCACCTATGGCTACACCTTC. The encoded protein is CASSLVGGTYGYTF.

The rearrangement joins TRBV5-4 to TRBJ1-2; the match to TRBD1 covers 11 bases. CDR3 length: 13 amino acids. With 6 bases clipped from V and 4 bases from J, the junction kept 2 bases outside the gene matches. Germline V lookup: CDR1 SGHNT, CDR2 YYREEE (reference sequence). This CDR3 reads CASTGQGAYGYTF. The DNA for the CDR3 is TGTGCCAGCACCGGACAGGGGGCCTATGGCTACACCTTC. The full variable domain, completed using reference TRBV5-4 and TRBJ1-2, is ETGVTQSPTHLIKTRGQQVTLRCSSQSGHNTVSWYQQALGQGPQFIFQYYREEENGRGNFPPRFSGLQFPNYSSELNVNALELDDSALYLCASTGQGAYGYTFGSGTRLTVV.

This chain connects TRBV2 to TRBJ2-1; D may be TRBD1 (5 bases). The CDR3 sequence is 13 residues long. The germline V gene has CDR1 SNHLY and CDR2 FYNNEI. Trimming removed 8 bases from V and 7 bases from J, with 15 bases in between. Here the CDR3 reads CASAVGRDNEQFF. As DNA, the CDR3 is TGTGCCAGCGCCGTTGGCAGGGATAATGAGCAGTTCTTC. Looking up the rest from reference TRBV2 and TRBJ2-1 gives the full variable domain: EPEVTQTPSHQVTQMGQEVILRCVPISNHLYFYWYRQILGQKVEFLVSFYNNEISEKSEIFDDQFSVERPDGSNFTLKIRSTKLEDSAMYFCASAVGRDNEQFFGPGTRLTVL.

V and J are TRBV11-3 and TRBJ2-5; D gene uncertain. V was pared by 3 bases and J by 5 bases, with 19 bases between. CDR1 and CDR2 (germline): SGHNT, YENEEA. CDR3 size: 16 residues. In DNA, the CDR3 is TGTGCCAGCAGCTTCTCCCTCCCGTCAGGTGGGGAGACCCAGTACTTC. This encodes CASSFSLPSGGETQYF.

The chain carries TRBV6-5 and TRBJ1-6, with a possible D match to TRBD1 (5 bases). CDR1 MNHEY and CDR2 SVGAGI come from the germline V gene. V dropped 2 bases and J dropped 8 bases, with 10 bases sitting between them. The CDR3 loop spans 14 amino acids. CDR3 in amino acids: CASSYGGLDSPLHF. The CDR3 DNA follows: TGTGCCAGCAGTTACGGGGGGTTGGATTCACCCCTCCACTTT.

This clone was seen only once. The rearrangement joins TRBV3-1 (or the pseudogene TRBV3-2) to TRBJ2-7; possibly TRBD2 for D (5 bases). The CDR3 is made up of 13 amino acids. Trimming left V 2 bases short and J 6 bases short, with 11 bases between. The germline CDR1 and CDR2 sequences are LGHDT and YNNKEL (reference sequence). This CDR3 reads CASSQFIGGEQYF. The CDR3 bases are TGTGCCAGCAGCCAATTTATAGGAGGCGAGCAGTACTTC.

This rearrangement joins TRBV5-5 to TRBJ1-5, with a tentative D call TRBD1 (5 bases). The germline V gene has CDR1 SGHKS and CDR2 YYEKEE (reference sequence). Trimming removed 1 base from V and 2 bases from J, with 10 bases in between. This CDR3 has 15 amino acids. This CDR3 reads CASSLSPGRNQPQHF. CDR3 DNA: TGTGCCAGCAGCTTGTCCCCGGGGCGCAATCAGCCCCAGCATTTT. Combining the CDR3 with reference TRBV5-5 and TRBJ1-5 gives the whole variable domain DAGVTQSPTHLIKTRGQQVTLRCSPISGHKSVSWYQQVLGQGPQFIFQYYEKEERGRGNFPDRFSARQFPNYSSELNVNALLLGDSALYLCASSLSPGRNQPQHFGDGTRLSIL.

This chain uses TRBV6-5 with TRBJ1-3; 8 bases match TRBD1. Trimming at V came to 6 bases and at J to 8 bases, leaving 6 bases not matched to a gene. Germline CDR1 and CDR2: MNHEY and SVGAGI. This CDR3 is 13 amino acids long. The CDR3 region has the DNA TGTGCCAGCAGCAGGGGGCCTGAAGACACCATATATTTT. Amino acids: CASSRGPEDTIYF.

Regarding this clone: The junction departs from germline at one end; a sequencing error may be responsible. The chain recombines TRBV10-3 with TRBJ2-5, with a possible D match to TRBD2 (5 bases). The CDR3 consists of 14 residues. Germline V gives CDR1 ENHRY, CDR2 SYGVKD. The chain's CDR3 is CAIREWLGRETQYF. In nucleotides, the CDR3 is TGTGCCATCAGGGAGTGGTTAGGGAGAGAGACCCAGTACTTC.

V usage is TRBV7-3 and J usage is TRBJ1-6; D is perhaps TRBD1 (6 bases). Trimming cost V 4 bases and J 8 bases, with 24 bases left between them. Germline V lookup: CDR1 SGHTA, CDR2 FQGTGA. CDR3 length: 18 residues. CDR3 DNA sequence: TGTGCCAGCAGCTCGCCGCGTGTTGGCCCCAGGGGTGATTCACCCCTCCACTTT. This codes for CASSSPRVGPRGDSPLHF.